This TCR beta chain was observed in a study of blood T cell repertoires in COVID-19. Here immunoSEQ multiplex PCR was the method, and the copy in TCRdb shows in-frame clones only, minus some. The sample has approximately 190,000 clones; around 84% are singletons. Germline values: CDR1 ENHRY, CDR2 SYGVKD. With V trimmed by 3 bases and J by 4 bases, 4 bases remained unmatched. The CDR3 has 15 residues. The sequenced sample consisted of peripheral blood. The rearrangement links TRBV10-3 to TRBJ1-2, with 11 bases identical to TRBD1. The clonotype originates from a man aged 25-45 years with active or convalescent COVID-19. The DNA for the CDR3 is TGTGCCATCAGTGACCCTGGACAGGGGGCCTATGGCTACACCTTC. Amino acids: CAISDPGQGAYGYTF.